The 14 T cell receptor beta chains in this list originate from one sample, sequenced in a study of T-cell memory formation after mild COVID-19. TCRdb redid the calling of the 5' RACE reads with MiXCR, one entry per CDR3 protein. Of approximately 210,000 distinct CDR3 sequences listed, 25% to 35% are singletons. The source material was PBMCs or a T cell subset sorted from them (not recorded which). These receptors all stem from an adult woman who had mild COVID-19 (a few samples of this study predate the infection). Cell type and time point are not known.

The chain couples TRBV2 to TRBJ2-3, with D possibly being TRBD2 (6 bases). Germline-derived CDR1 and CDR2 are SNHLY and FYNNEI. CDR3 length: 16 residues. Between the trimmed V and J ends, which lost 4 bases and 1 base, there was a span of 15 bases. CDR3 in amino acids: CASSVKGSGGTDTQYF. CDR3 DNA sequence: TGTGCCAGCAGTGTGAAGGGGTCGGGGGGCACAGATACGCAGTATTTT. Supplemented by reference TRBV2 and TRBJ2-3, the full variable domain reads EPEVTQTPSHQVTQMGQEVILRCVPISNHLYFYWYRQILGQKVEFLVSFYNNEISEKSEIFDDQFSVERPDGSNFTLKIRSTKLEDSAMYFCASSVKGSGGTDTQYFGPGTRLTVL.

This clonotype appeared a few times. This sequence joins TRBV30 and TRBJ2-5; either TRBD1 or TRBD2 may supply D (6 bases each). Germline values: CDR1 GTSNPN, CDR2 SVGIG (reference sequence). The CDR3 has 14 residues. Between the trimmed V and J ends, which lost 0 bases and 5 bases, there was a span of 13 bases. The CDR3, as DNA: TGTGCCTGGAGTGTACTAGGGGGGAAGGAGACCCAGTACTTC. Amino acids: CAWSVLGGKETQYF. Full variable domain (missing parts from reference TRBV30 and TRBJ2-5): SQTIHQWPATLVQPVGSPLSLECTVEGTSNPNLYWYRQAAGRGLQLLFYSVGIGQISSEVPQNLSASRPQDRQFILSSKKLLLSDSGFYLCAWSVLGGKETQYFGPGTRLLVL.

The V call is TRBV18, the J call TRBJ1-1; no clear D gene. V was pared by 3 bases and J by 7 bases, with 12 bases between. The CDR3 length is 13 residues. Germline V gene data show CDR1 as KGHSH and CDR2 as LQKENI. CDR3 sequence (DNA): TGTGCCAGCTCACCCTCTGAACATAGTGAAGCTTTCTTT. Protein sequence: CASSPSEHSEAFF. The variable domain in full, completed from reference TRBV18 and TRBJ1-1, reads NAGVMQNPRHLVRRRGQEARLRCSPMKGHSHVYWYRQLPEEGLKFMVYLQKENIIDESGMPKERFSAEFPKEGPSILRIQQVVRGDSAAYFCASSPSEHSEAFFGQGTRLTVV.

This chain links TRBV5-1 with TRBJ1-5, with D possibly matching TRBD1 (6 bases). The CDR3 contains 14 residues. Germline-derived CDR1 and CDR2 are SGHRS and YFSETQ. V was pared by 2 bases and J by 5 bases, with 11 bases between. The CDR3 reads CASSLSGADQPQHF. The CDR3 DNA reads as TGCGCCAGCAGCTTATCGGGGGCGGATCAGCCCCAGCATTTT.

The J gene is TRBJ1-5, the V gene TRBV30; a possible D gene is TRBD1 (5 bases). The CDR3 spans 13 residues. The V gene lost 4 bases and the J gene lost 7 bases, with 14 bases spanning the gap. Germline V CDR1 and CDR2: GTSNPN, SVGIG (reference sequence). In nucleotides, the CDR3 is TGTGCCTGGAACCAGGGCTCTGGCCAGCCCCAGCATTTT. It encodes CAWNQGSGQPQHF. Together with reference TRBV30 and TRBJ1-5, the CDR3 gives the full variable domain: SQTIHQWPATLVQPVGSPLSLECTVEGTSNPNLYWYRQAAGRGLQLLFYSVGIGQISSEVPQNLSASRPQDRQFILSSKKLLLSDSGFYLCAWNQGSGQPQHFGDGTRLSIL.

This clonotype was found a few times. The gene calls are TRBV5-1 and TRBJ2-1; TRBD1 is a possible D gene (6 bases). Trimming cost V 0 bases and J 6 bases, with 7 bases left between them. CDR1 is SGHRS and CDR2 is YFSETQ in the germline V gene. This CDR3 comprises 13 residues. This chain's CDR3 is CASSLGTVNEQFF. CDR3 DNA sequence: TGCGCCAGCAGCTTGGGGACAGTCAATGAGCAGTTCTTC.

This clonotype was observed many times. The chain joins TRBV6-1 to TRBJ2-7, with D unclear. The germline V and J ends were trimmed by 2 bases and 4 bases, with 6 bases remaining between them. Germline CDR1 reads MNHNS; CDR2 reads SASEGT. The CDR3 contains 12 residues. The CDR3, as DNA: TGTGCCAGCAGTGAAAGGTGGTACGAGCAGTACTTC. Residues: CASSERWYEQYF.

The chain carries TRBV20-1 and TRBJ2-1; 11 bases are a match to TRBD2. Trimming took 6 bases from V and 3 from J; bases not matched to a gene: 4. CDR1 DFQATT and CDR2 SNEGSKA come from the germline V gene (reference sequence). The CDR3 runs 14 residues. The CDR3 DNA reads TGCAGTGCCGGAGGGACTAGCGGCTACAATGAGCAGTTCTTC. Translating it yields CSAGGTSGYNEQFF.

The sample holds a few counts of this clonotype. The chain couples TRBV27 to TRBJ1-5; a weak D match, TRBD1 (6 bases). V was clipped by 5 bases and J by 3 bases, with 26 bases between them. Germline loops: CDR1 MNHEY, CDR2 SMNVEV (reference sequence). CDR3 length: 19 residues. CDR3 region: CASSTRTTNGTRNNQPQHF. DNA of the CDR3: TGTGCCAGCAGTACTCGAACCACCAACGGGACAAGGAACAATCAGCCCCAGCATTTT.

This chain uses TRBV27 with TRBJ2-3; 8 nucleotides match TRBD2. Unmatched junction bases numbered 16, after V lost 5 bases and J lost 0 bases. The CDR3 runs to 19 residues. Germline CDR1 is MNHEY and CDR2 is SMNVEV (reference sequence). The CDR3 nucleotides read TGTGCCAGCAGTCCGCACTTAGCGGGATCTTCCACTAGCACAGATACGCAGTATTTT. Its translation is CASSPHLAGSSTSTDTQYF.

This clonotype turned up a few times. The chain uses TRBV10-3 and TRBJ1-1; D is possibly TRBD1 (5 bases). V was pared by 0 bases and J by 6 bases, with 11 bases between. This CDR3 contains 14 residues. Germline CDR1 reads ENHRY; CDR2 reads SYGVKD. The CDR3 bases are TGTGCCATCAGTGAGTCGAGTGGGGGACCTGAAGCTTTCTTT. Amino acid sequence: CAISESSGGPEAFF.

The J gene is TRBJ2-1, the V gene TRBV6-4, with D unclear. Germline CDR1 MRHNA, CDR2 SNTAGT. The CDR3 length is 13 residues. Trimming removed 5 bases from V and 7 bases from J, with 12 bases in between. Here the CDR3 DNA reads TGTGCCAGCAGTAGGTCAGACCCGAATGAGCAGTTCTTC. Protein: CASSRSDPNEQFF.

This clonotype was detected a few times. The chain has TRBV2 and TRBJ2-7, with D possibly being TRBD2 (6 bases). Per the germline V gene, CDR1 is SNHLY and CDR2 is FYNNEI. V shed 4 bases and J shed 2 bases, with 9 bases lying between them. The CDR3 contains 13 residues. CDR3 nucleotides: TGTGCCAGCAGTGGCGGGATCCCCTACGAGCAGTACTTC. This translates into CASSGGIPYEQYF. The variable domain in full, with the rest retrieved from reference TRBV2 and TRBJ2-7, is EPEVTQTPSHQVTQMGQEVILRCVPISNHLYFYWYRQILGQKVEFLVSFYNNEISEKSEIFDDQFSVERPDGSNFTLKIRSTKLEDSAMYFCASSGGIPYEQYFGPGTRLTVT.

A few counts support this clonotype. The chain joins TRBV5-1 to TRBJ2-5; no definite D call. The V gene lost 5 bases and the J gene lost 0 bases, with 8 bases spanning the gap. The germline V gene encodes CDR1 SGHRS and CDR2 YFSETQ. The CDR3 sequence is 13 residues long. The CDR3 spells CASSIGYQETQYF. CDR3 DNA sequence: TGCGCCAGCAGTATCGGATACCAAGAGACCCAGTACTTC.